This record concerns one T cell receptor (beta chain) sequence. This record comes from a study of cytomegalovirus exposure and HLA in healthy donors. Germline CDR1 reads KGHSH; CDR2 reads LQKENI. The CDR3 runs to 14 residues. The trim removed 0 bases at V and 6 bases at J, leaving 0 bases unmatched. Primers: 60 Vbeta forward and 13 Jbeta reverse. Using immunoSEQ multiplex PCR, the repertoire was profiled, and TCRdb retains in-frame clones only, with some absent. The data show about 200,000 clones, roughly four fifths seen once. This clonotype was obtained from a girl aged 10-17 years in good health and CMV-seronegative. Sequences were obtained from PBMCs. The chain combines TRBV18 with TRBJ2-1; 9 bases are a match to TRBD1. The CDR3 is CASSPPGQGNEQFF. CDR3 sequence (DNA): TGTGCCAGCTCACCACCGGGACAGGGCAATGAGCAGTTCTTC.